This T cell receptor (delta chain) was sequenced in a study of γδ T cells in repeated Plasmodium falciparum infection. General study findings and limits: Over time and infection, Vgamma9/Vdelta2+ repertoires remained highly stable and polyclonal. Vdelta2-negative gammadelta repertoires appeared less diverse and less shared in Malian than Australian children.

The CDR3 contains 19 residues. V was pared by 0 bases and J by 2 bases, with 16 bases of the junction left unmatched. Per the germline V gene, CDR1 is GEAIGNYY and CDR2 is EKD. TCRdb fed the multiplex PCR reads to CATT. The data contain some 51,000 delta-chain clones, roughly 1.9% of them singletons. This clone was observed at least ten times. Its target is not known. A read error is the likely source, as a far larger clone sits one nucleotide away. This sample also contains other DNA sequences that code for the same CDR3. Bulk repertoires came from Vgamma9/Vdelta2+ or Vdelta2-negative gammadelta T cells flow-sorted from PBMC.

Sequences were obtained from gamma-delta T cells from blood. The chain combines TRDV2 with TRDJ1; the match to TRDD3 covers 8 bases. The J gene was not available in TCRdb and was assigned here by matching the DNA to germline segments. The receptor was isolated from a pool of human donors (malaria-infected and uninfected, not separated). CDR3 sequence: CACDTVGGIREEKTDKLIF. DNA for the CDR3: TGTGCCTGTGACACCGTGGGAGGGATACGCGAAGAGAAAACCGATAAACTCATCTTT.